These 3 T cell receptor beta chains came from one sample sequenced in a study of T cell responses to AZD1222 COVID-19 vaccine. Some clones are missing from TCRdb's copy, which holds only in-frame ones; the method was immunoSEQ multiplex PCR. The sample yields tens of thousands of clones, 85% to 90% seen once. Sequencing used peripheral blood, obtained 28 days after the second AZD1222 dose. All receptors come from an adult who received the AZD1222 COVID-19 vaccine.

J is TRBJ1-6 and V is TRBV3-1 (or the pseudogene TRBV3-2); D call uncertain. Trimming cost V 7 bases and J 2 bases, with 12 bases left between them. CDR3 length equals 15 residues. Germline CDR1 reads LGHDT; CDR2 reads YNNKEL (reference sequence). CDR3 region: CASTSTPTYNSPLHF. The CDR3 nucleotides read TGTGCCAGCACCTCGACACCAACCTATAATTCACCCCTCCACTTT.

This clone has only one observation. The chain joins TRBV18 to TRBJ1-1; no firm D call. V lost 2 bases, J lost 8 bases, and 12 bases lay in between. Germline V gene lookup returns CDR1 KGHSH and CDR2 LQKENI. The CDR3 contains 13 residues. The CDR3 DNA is TGTGCCAGCTCACCAACCAATAGGGTCGAAGCTTTCTTT. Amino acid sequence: CASSPTNRVEAFF.

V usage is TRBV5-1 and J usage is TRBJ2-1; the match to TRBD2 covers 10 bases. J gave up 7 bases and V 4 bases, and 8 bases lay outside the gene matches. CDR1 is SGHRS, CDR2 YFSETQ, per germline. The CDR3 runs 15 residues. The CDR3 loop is CASSTPAGGKNEQFF. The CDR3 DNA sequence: TGCGCCAGCAGCACCCCAGCGGGGGGGAAGAATGAGCAGTTCTTC.